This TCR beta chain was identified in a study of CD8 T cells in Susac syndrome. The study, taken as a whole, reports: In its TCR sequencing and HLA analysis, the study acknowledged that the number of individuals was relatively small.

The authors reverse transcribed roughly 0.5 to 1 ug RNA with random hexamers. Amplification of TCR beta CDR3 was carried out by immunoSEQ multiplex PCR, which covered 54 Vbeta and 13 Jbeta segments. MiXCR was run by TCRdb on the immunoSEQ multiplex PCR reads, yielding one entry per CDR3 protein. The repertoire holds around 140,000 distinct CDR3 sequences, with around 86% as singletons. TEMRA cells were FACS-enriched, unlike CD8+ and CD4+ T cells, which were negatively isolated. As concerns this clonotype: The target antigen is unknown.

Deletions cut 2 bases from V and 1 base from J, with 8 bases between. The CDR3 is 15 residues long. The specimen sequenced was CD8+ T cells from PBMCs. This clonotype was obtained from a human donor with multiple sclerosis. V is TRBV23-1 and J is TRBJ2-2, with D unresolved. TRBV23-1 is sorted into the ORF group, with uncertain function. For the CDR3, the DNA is TGCGCCAGCAGTCAAACCCGTAGGAACACCGGGGAGCTGTTTTTT. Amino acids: CASSQTRRNTGELFF.